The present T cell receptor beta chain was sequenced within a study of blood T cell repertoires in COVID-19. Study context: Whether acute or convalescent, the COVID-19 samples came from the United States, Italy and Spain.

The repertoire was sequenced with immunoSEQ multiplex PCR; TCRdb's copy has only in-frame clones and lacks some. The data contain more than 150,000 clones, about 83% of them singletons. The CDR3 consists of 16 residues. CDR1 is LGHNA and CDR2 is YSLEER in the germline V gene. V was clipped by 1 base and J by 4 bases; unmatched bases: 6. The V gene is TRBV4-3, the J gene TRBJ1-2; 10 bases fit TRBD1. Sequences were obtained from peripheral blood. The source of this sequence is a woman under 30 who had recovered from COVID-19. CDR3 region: CASSQVLRTGGYGYTF. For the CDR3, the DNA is TGCGCCAGCAGCCAAGTCTTGCGGACAGGGGGCTATGGCTACACCTTC.